This T cell receptor beta chain emerged from a study of blood T cell repertoires in COVID-19. Those enrolled, adults aged roughly 18 to 100 years, came from around 24 US areas. The method was immunoSEQ multiplex PCR; TCRdb's version includes in-frame clones alone and lacks a portion of them. The sample lists 150,000 to 200,000 clones, 84% occurring once. The CDR3 has 15 amino acids. With 0 bases removed from V and 7 bases from J, the gap between germline ends came to 13 bases. Per the germline V gene, CDR1 is LGHDT and CDR2 is YNNKEL (reference sequence). The sequence came from a woman between 25 and 40 years old who had been exposed to COVID-19. This rearrangement joins TRBV3-1 (or the pseudogene TRBV3-2) to TRBJ1-5, with D possibly being TRBD1 (6 bases). Sequences were obtained from PBMCs or T cells enriched from blood (not recorded which). CDR3 in DNA: TGTGCCAGCAGCCAAGAGAGGGAGGGGGGGCAGCCCCAGCATTTT. It specifies CASSQEREGGQPQHF.